This TCR beta chain was recovered during a study of vaccination effects on CD4 cells after COVID-19. Trimming pared 2 bases from V and 2 bases from J, leaving 10 bases between. This CDR3 is 14 amino acids long. Germline V gene lookup returns CDR1 GTSNPN and CDR2 SVGIG (reference sequence). Antigen-specific CD4+ T cells were expanded with viral peptide pools in the ViraFEST assay before sequencing. Around day 10 of culture, CD4+ T cells were separated out. Each participant was administered two doses of either the BNT162b2 or the mRNA-1273 vaccine. Vaccine recipients lacked prior SARS-CoV-2 infection and had negative nucleocapsid antibodies. Of note for this clone: What it recognizes is unknown.

Repertoires were generated with immunoSEQ multiplex PCR, while TCRdb's copy carries only in-frame clones and drops some. The sample lists roughly 27,000 clones, about 73% seen once, with about 17% in the top ten. The clonotype originates from a human donor who received a COVID-19 vaccine. The gene calls are TRBV30 and TRBJ1-5, with D possibly matching TRBD1 (6 bases). Source: CD4+ T cells from PBMCs cultured with HCoV-OC43 spike peptides, taken after COVID-19 vaccination. The subset here: HCoV-OC43 spike overlapping peptide pool stimulation. CDR3 coding DNA: TGTGCCTGGAGTCAGGGGAGCGGCAATCAGCCCCAGCATTTT. This translates into CAWSQGSGNQPQHF.